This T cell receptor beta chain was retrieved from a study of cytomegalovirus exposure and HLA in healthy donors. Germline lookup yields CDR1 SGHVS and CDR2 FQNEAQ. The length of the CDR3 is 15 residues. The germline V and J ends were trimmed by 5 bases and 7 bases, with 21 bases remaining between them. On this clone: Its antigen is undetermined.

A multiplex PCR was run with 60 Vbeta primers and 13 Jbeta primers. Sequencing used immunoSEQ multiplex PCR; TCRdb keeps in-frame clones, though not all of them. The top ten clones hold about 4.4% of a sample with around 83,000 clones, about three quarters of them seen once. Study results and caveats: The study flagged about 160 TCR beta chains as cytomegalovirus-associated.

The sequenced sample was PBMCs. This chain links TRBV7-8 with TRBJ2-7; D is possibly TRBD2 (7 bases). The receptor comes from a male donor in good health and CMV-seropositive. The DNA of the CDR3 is TGTGCCAGCAGCCCAGGACGGGGGGCGTATGAAGAGCAGTACTTC. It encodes CASSPGRGAYEEQYF.